What follows describes a single TCR beta chain. Its antigen is as yet unknown. Next came a second PCR, run for about 7 to 12 cycles, which used a sample-barcoded 5' primer along with a J-beta primer mix. In TCRdb, the 5' RACE reads were re-called with MiXCR into one record per CDR3 protein. The data contain fewer than 2,000,000 distinct CDR3 sequences, about two fifths of them singletons. The data were obtained in a study of blood T cells in healthy people across ages. Overall study results and limits: Getting older went along with TCR beta diversity per million T cells dropping roughly linearly. It was held that diversity estimates obtained from one million T cells represented underestimates.

Trimming took off 11 bases at V and 0 bases at J, with 23 bases between the two ends. Germline CDR1 is MNHNS and CDR2 is SASEGT. There are 16 residues in the CDR3. Sequenced input: blood. This chain connects TRBV6-1 to TRBJ2-7; a weak D match, TRBD2 (7 bases). This receptor was identified in a human donor in good health. This CDR3 reads CASRGETGQPSYEQYF. In nucleotides, the CDR3 is TGTGCCTCCCGGGGGGAGACAGGCCAACCCTCCTACGAGCAGTACTTC.